This TCR beta chain is from a study of cytomegalovirus exposure and HLA in healthy donors. Study-level background: Genotyping of hundreds of donors showed that about 79% belonged to the Caucasian-associated ancestry cluster. General study findings and limits: V- and J-gene trimming in TCR beta was tied to a missense DCLRE1C variant by an analysis performed later. Presence/absence analyses treated sequencing depth as roughly uniform across donors. Judged likely to be a sequencing artifact was a cluster of highly shared sequence variants.

As regards this clone: Its antigen remains unknown.

The PCR made use of 60 Vbeta and 13 Jbeta primers. Libraries were prepared by immunoSEQ multiplex PCR; TCRdb keeps only in-frame clonotypes and omits some of them. The sample consists of fewer than 250,000 clones, over 65% of them appearing once. CDR1 and CDR2 (germline): SGHRS, YFSETQ. V lost 4 bases and J lost 5; bases outside the gene matches: 4. The CDR3 contains 15 residues. This TCR was sampled from a man between 40 and 49 years old in good health and CMV-seronegative. The chain uses TRBV5-1 and TRBJ2-7; 15 positions match TRBD2. Sequences were obtained from PBMCs. The CDR3 sequence: CASSEGLAGGHEQYF. The CDR3 DNA reads TGCGCCAGCAGCGAAGGACTAGCGGGAGGGCACGAGCAGTACTTC.